This passage covers 25 T cell receptor beta chains from one sample sequenced in a study of cytomegalovirus exposure and HLA in healthy donors. The PCR was carried out with 60 Vbeta primers and 13 Jbeta primers. The repertoire was sequenced with immunoSEQ multiplex PCR; TCRdb's copy has only in-frame clones and lacks some. The table has 90,000 to 150,000 clones, roughly 80% seen once. The specimen was PBMCs. The receptor source for this set is a man aged 50-59 years in good health and CMV-seronegative.

This chain joins TRBV2 and TRBJ1-2; no clear D. Germline assignment: CDR1 SNHLY and CDR2 FYNNEI. V shed 6 bases and J shed 3 bases, with 14 bases lying between them. The CDR3 contains 14 residues. CDR3 DNA sequence: TGTGCCAGCAGCGGACGGCCCGGGGACTATGGCTACACCTTC. This gives the protein CASSGRPGDYGYTF.

The chain combines TRBV7-9 with TRBJ2-2; 8 bases align to TRBD2. Per germline, CDR1 SEHNR and CDR2 FQNEAQ (reference sequence). The CDR3 loop spans 16 amino acids. The ends lost 5 bases at V and 1 base at J; junction bases unmatched: 6. CDR3 DNA: TGTGCCAGCAGCCCCATACTAGCGGTGAACACCGGGGAGCTGTTTTTT. Its translation is CASSPILAVNTGELFF.

The chain recombines TRBV15 with TRBJ2-5, with 8 bases identical to TRBD1. The CDR3 extends over 14 amino acids. The trim removed 7 bases at V and 2 bases at J, leaving 6 bases unmatched. CDR1 and CDR2 (germline): LNHNV, YYDKDF (reference sequence). Here the CDR3 reads CATNDRGGQETQYF. The CDR3 DNA reads as TGTGCCACCAACGACAGGGGAGGACAAGAGACCCAGTACTTC.

This clone was found once. The rearrangement links TRBV9 to TRBJ2-1; 8 bases map to TRBD2. Germline CDR1 is SGDLS and CDR2 is YYNGEE. V lost 3 bases to trimming and J lost 2 bases; unmatched junction nucleotides: 16. CDR3 size: 19 residues. The CDR3 nucleotides read TGTGCCAGCAGCGCTCGCGGGGGGTCGCAAATTGGCGCCTACAATGAGCAGTTCTTC. Residues: CASSARGGSQIGAYNEQFF.

This chain connects TRBV4-2 to TRBJ2-7, with 8 bases identical to TRBD1. Germline CDR1 is LGHNA and CDR2 is YNFKEQ. V lost 1 base and J lost 3; bases outside the gene matches: 11. The CDR3 length is 17 residues. CDR3 sequence reads: CASSQAQTGTGGYEQYF. CDR3 in DNA: TGTGCCAGCAGCCAAGCCCAAACCGGGACAGGAGGCTACGAGCAGTACTTC.

This clone was seen only once. V and J are TRBV9 and TRBJ2-3, with a weak D call TRBD2 (5 bases). Germline CDR1 reads SGDLS; CDR2 reads YYNGEE. The CDR3 consists of 14 residues. Trimming stripped 2 bases from V and 5 bases from J, with 12 bases between. CDR3: CASSVEGRGDTQYF. In DNA, the CDR3 is TGTGCCAGCAGCGTCGAGGGTCGGGGAGATACGCAGTATTTT.

This chain joins TRBV29-1 and TRBJ2-3; D not certain. Germline-derived CDR1 and CDR2 are SQVTM and ANQGSEA. Trimming removed 3 bases from V and 1 base from J, with 14 bases in between. This CDR3 is 15 amino acids long. CDR3 residues: CSVEVRERGTDTQYF. The CDR3 DNA is TGCAGCGTTGAGGTCCGCGAAAGAGGCACAGATACGCAGTATTTT.

The chain joins TRBV19 to TRBJ2-1; 14 positions agree with TRBD2. V lost 4 bases and J lost 0; bases outside the gene matches: 8. This CDR3 has 19 residues. Germline V gene sequence: CDR1 LNHDA, CDR2 SQIVND (reference sequence). The CDR3 is CASSTRGLAGESSYNEQFF. CDR3 coding DNA: TGTGCCAGTAGTACGAGGGGACTAGCGGGGGAAAGCTCCTACAATGAGCAGTTCTTC.

The rearrangement uses TRBV2 and TRBJ1-5, with D possibly being TRBD1 (5 bases). Germline CDR1 and CDR2: SNHLY and FYNNEI. The CDR3 has 14 amino acids. The V end was cut by 8 bases, the J end by 0 bases, with 11 bases between. The DNA for the CDR3 is TGTGCCAGCGTTGACAGTTATAGCAATCAGCCCCAGCATTTT. Residues: CASVDSYSNQPQHF.

The chain carries TRBV14 and TRBJ2-5; the D is unclear. V lost 1 base to trimming and J lost 2 bases, with 11 bases between them. The CDR3 contains 15 residues. Germline values: CDR1 SGHDN, CDR2 FVKESK. CDR3 nucleotides: TGTGCCAGCAGCCAAGGGTTCCAGATACAAGAGACCCAGTACTTC. Translation: CASSQGFQIQETQYF.

This chain joins TRBV6-1 and TRBJ1-5; D perhaps matches TRBD1 (5 bases). CDR1 is MNHNS, CDR2 SASEGT, per germline. V shed 6 bases and J shed 8 bases, with 20 bases lying between them. CDR3 length: 15 amino acids. The CDR3 DNA follows: TGTGCCAGCAGCCCTTATTACGAGGGAGGGGAGCCCCAGCATTTT. This translates into CASSPYYEGGEPQHF.

The V gene is TRBV18, the J gene TRBJ2-3; D is possibly TRBD2 (7 bases). CDR3 length: 16 residues. Germline assignment: CDR1 KGHSH and CDR2 LQKENI. Deletions cut 2 bases from V and 4 bases from J, with 16 bases between. The CDR3 coding sequence is TGTGCCAGCTCACCAAGTCGGGGGGCGGACCCAGATACGCAGTATTTT. This codes for CASSPSRGADPDTQYF.

The genes are TRBV7-9 and TRBJ1-1, with D tentatively TRBD1 (6 bases). The CDR3 length is 12 residues. The germline V gene encodes CDR1 SEHNR and CDR2 FQNEAQ (reference sequence). Trimming cost V 5 bases and J 11 bases, with 15 bases left between them. This CDR3 is CASSQGRGAAFF. The CDR3 DNA is TGTGCCAGCAGCCAAGGGAGGGGGGCGGCTTTCTTT.

The table lists this clone with a count of one. The chain employs TRBV5-4 and TRBJ1-2; D not resolved. The germline V gene encodes CDR1 SGHNT and CDR2 YYREEE (reference sequence). The CDR3 runs 14 residues. Trimming pared 3 bases from V and 4 bases from J, leaving 13 bases between. CDR3 bases: TGTGCCAGCAGCTCGAGAGATAGCCGCTATGGCTACACCTTC. Protein sequence: CASSSRDSRYGYTF.

The chain combines TRBV19 with TRBJ1-2; 7 nucleotides match TRBD1. Germline V lookup: CDR1 LNHDA, CDR2 SQIVND (reference sequence). CDR3 size: 15 residues. V was clipped by 8 bases and J by 7 bases; unmatched bases: 16. The CDR3 protein is CASETLRQGQFGYTF. In DNA, the CDR3 is TGTGCCAGTGAGACCCTTCGACAGGGTCAATTTGGCTACACCTTC.

The chain recombines TRBV4-3 with TRBJ1-1; D unclear. The CDR3 sequence is 13 residues long. Trimming took off 3 bases at V and 0 bases at J, with 5 bases between the two ends. Germline V gene data show CDR1 as LGHNA and CDR2 as YSLEER. Here the CDR3 reads CASSQTLNTEAFF. CDR3 in DNA: TGCGCCAGCAGCCAGACACTGAACACTGAAGCTTTCTTT.

With respect to this clone: Mismatch with germline at one junction end may stem from a read error. CDR3 protein: CSSSLGQQAPGEAFF. In DNA, the CDR3 is TGTTCCAGCAGCTTGGGTCAACAGGCCCCCGGGGAAGCTTTCTTT. The chain couples TRBV5-4 to TRBJ1-1; D might be TRBD1 (5 bases). Germline V gene data show CDR1 as SGHNT and CDR2 as YYREEE (reference sequence). The CDR3 length is 15 residues. The variable domain in full, completed from reference TRBV5-4 and TRBJ1-1, reads ETGVTQSPTHLIKTRGQQVTLRCSSQSGHNTVSWYQQALGQGPQFIFQYYREEENGRGNFPPRFSGLQFPNYSSELNVNALELDDSALYLCSSSLGQQAPGEAFFGQGTRLTVV.

This clone was picked up a small number of times. In nucleotides, the CDR3 is TGTGCCAGCAGCTCAGGGGGACTAGCGGGATCCCGGTACTTC. This gives the protein CASSSGGLAGSRYF. The V gene is TRBV7-9, the J gene TRBJ2-7, with TRBD2 identical over 13 bases. The germline CDR1 and CDR2 sequences are SEHNR and FQNEAQ (reference sequence). The CDR3 runs to 14 residues. Losses at the gene ends were 4 bases for V and 12 bases for J; bases not matched to a gene: 9.

This clone was picked up one time. The V gene is TRBV7-6, the J gene TRBJ2-7; TRBD2 matches 12 bases. The CDR3 spans 16 residues. Germline V gene sequence: CDR1 SGHVS, CDR2 FNYEAQ. The V segment lost 5 bases and the J segment 2 bases; nucleotides outside the gene matches: 7. This CDR3 reads CASSAGTSGRAYEQYF. In DNA form, the CDR3 reads TGTGCCAGCAGCGCCGGGACTAGCGGGCGAGCCTACGAGCAGTACTTC.

The V gene is TRBV30, the J gene TRBJ2-7; D might be TRBD1 (5 bases). Trimming took 1 base from V and 4 from J, leaving 14 bases between them. Germline values: CDR1 GTSNPN, CDR2 SVGIG (reference sequence). There are 14 residues in the CDR3. The CDR3 protein is CAWSGELTAYEQYF. As DNA, the CDR3 is TGTGCCTGGAGTGGAGAACTGACAGCTTACGAGCAGTACTTC.

The chain joins TRBV7-2 to TRBJ1-2; D is undetermined. The V and J ends lost 1 base and 2 bases respectively, with 11 bases between them. Germline CDR1 reads SGHTA; CDR2 reads FQGNSA. CDR3 length: 15 residues. This CDR3 reads CASSLDPGQNYGYTF. In DNA form, the CDR3 reads TGTGCCAGCAGCTTAGATCCAGGCCAAAACTATGGCTACACCTTC. The full variable domain, its missing parts supplied by reference TRBV7-2 and TRBJ1-2, is GAGVSQSPSNKVTEKGKDVELRCDPISGHTALYWYRQSLGQGLEFLIYFQGNSAPDKSGLPSDRFSAERTGGSVSTLTIQRTQQEDSAVYLCASSLDPGQNYGYTFGSGTRLTVV.

This chain's CDR3 is CASSSSGFGRASSYEQYF. CDR3 coding DNA: TGTGCCAGCAGCTCTAGTGGGTTCGGCAGAGCCAGCTCCTACGAGCAGTACTTC. The chain has TRBV9 and TRBJ2-7; D not resolved. Trimming cost V 4 bases and J 0 bases, with 23 bases left between them. The CDR3 has 18 amino acids. Germline values: CDR1 SGDLS, CDR2 YYNGEE.

The chain links TRBV7-8 to TRBJ2-3; D is possibly TRBD2 (6 bases). Trimming removed 5 bases at V and 0 bases at J, with 12 bases between. Germline values: CDR1 SGHVS, CDR2 FQNEAQ. This CDR3 is built from 15 residues. The chain's CDR3 is CASSGRTLSTDTQYF. CDR3 coding DNA: TGTGCCAGCAGCGGGAGGACATTAAGCACAGATACGCAGTATTTT. The complete variable domain, with remaining parts taken from reference TRBV7-8 and TRBJ2-3, reads GAGVSQSPRYKVAKRGQDVALRCDPISGHVSLFWYQQALGQGPEFLTYFQNEAQLDKSGLPSDRFFAERPEGSVSTLKIQRTQQEDSAVYLCASSGRTLSTDTQYFGPGTRLTVL.

The gene calls are TRBV28 and TRBJ2-1; 10 bases fit TRBD1. Germline V gives CDR1 MDHEN, CDR2 SYDVKM. The ends lost 4 bases at V and 4 bases at J; junction bases unmatched: 7. The CDR3 sequence is 16 residues long. The CDR3 bases are TGTGCCAGCAGTTCGTTGGGACAGGGGATATACAATGAGCAGTTCTTC. Translating it yields CASSSLGQGIYNEQFF.

The rearrangement links TRBV11-2 to TRBJ1-2; TRBD1 matches at 7 bases. This CDR3 spans 12 amino acids. After removal of 6 bases from V and 4 bases from J, the junction contained 2 bases not matched to a gene. CDR1 and CDR2 (germline): SGHAT, FQNNGV. CDR3 residues: CASRQGRYGYTF. The CDR3 DNA is TGTGCCAGCAGACAGGGGCGCTATGGCTACACCTTC.